The 14 T cell receptor beta chains presented below share a single source sample, sequenced in a study of blood T cell repertoires in COVID-19 (dated by TCRdb to between 2020 and 2021). The library was generated by the immunoSEQ multiplex PCR assay. In its TCRdb copy, this immuneACCESS table keeps in-frame sequences only and misses some clones. Where compared with another copy, unresolved V genes explain less than half of these, and the others have no known cause. The sample table lists roughly 140,000 clones, around 84% of them with a count of one. The ten largest clones add up to 9.8% of the sample. The material sequenced was peripheral blood. The receptors come from a woman between 45 and 65 years old with acute or convalescent COVID-19.

V is TRBV11-2 and J is TRBJ2-1, with 8 bases aligning to TRBD2. Looked up from germline, CDR1 is SGHAT and CDR2 is FQNNGV. This CDR3 comprises 16 residues. The V segment lost 3 bases and the J segment 1 base; nucleotides outside the gene matches: 5. The CDR3 coding sequence is TGTGCCAGCAGCTTCGGGGGGGCGTTTTCCTACAATGAGCAGTTCTTC. Encoded protein: CASSFGGAFSYNEQFF.

V is TRBV6-1 and J is TRBJ1-4; 9 positions match TRBD1. The CDR3 totals 15 residues. Germline CDR1 reads MNHNS; CDR2 reads SASEGT. V lost 3 bases and J lost 5; bases outside the gene matches: 4. CDR3 sequence (DNA): TGTGCCAGCAGTGACACGGACAGGGGAAATGAAAAACTGTTTTTT. Translated, it gives CASSDTDRGNEKLFF.

The CDR3 bases are TGCGCCAGCAGCACGGGACTAGGATACTACGAGCAGTACTTC. Its protein is CASSTGLGYYEQYF. V gene TRBV5-1 combines with J gene TRBJ2-7; 8 nucleotides line up with TRBD2. This CDR3 has 14 residues. Per the germline V gene, CDR1 is SGHRS and CDR2 is YFSETQ. Losses at the gene ends were 4 bases for V and 3 bases for J; bases not matched to a gene: 6.

This chain uses TRBV9 with TRBJ2-2, with a weak D call TRBD2 (5 bases). Germline V gene sequence: CDR1 SGDLS, CDR2 YYNGEE. The V end was cut by 7 bases, the J end by 6 bases, with 16 bases between. CDR3 length equals 14 residues. CDR3 region: CASGTTTSPGELFF. CDR3 bases: TGTGCCAGCGGAACTACTACTAGTCCCGGGGAGCTGTTTTTT.

V usage is TRBV5-5 and J usage is TRBJ2-7, with a possible D match to TRBD1 (6 bases). Germline V lookup: CDR1 SGHKS, CDR2 YYEKEE (reference sequence). Between the trimmed V and J ends, which lost 4 bases and 1 base, there was a span of 15 bases. The CDR3 extends over 15 amino acids. CDR3 region: CASSPTGTPSYEQYF. The DNA for the CDR3 is TGTGCCAGCAGCCCCACTGGGACACCTTCCTACGAGCAGTACTTC.

This clone was seen a few times. The rearrangement joins TRBV4-2 to TRBJ2-1, with 8 bases matching TRBD2. The trim removed 0 bases at V and 4 bases at J, leaving 5 bases unmatched. This CDR3 contains 16 residues. The V gene's germline CDR1 is LGHNA and CDR2 YNFKEQ. The CDR3 DNA reads as TGTGCCAGCAGCCAAGATACTAGCGGAAATTACAATGAGCAGTTCTTC. Protein sequence: CASSQDTSGNYNEQFF.

This clone was counted a few times. The genes are TRBV19 and TRBJ1-5, with unresolved D. Germline V gene data show CDR1 as LNHDA and CDR2 as SQIVND (reference sequence). This CDR3 is built from 16 residues. Between the trimmed V and J ends, which lost 1 base and 2 bases, there was a span of 12 bases. In nucleotides, the CDR3 is TGTGCCAGTAGTATAGTGGGAGGAGCGGGCAATCAGCCCCAGCATTTT. Amino acid sequence: CASSIVGGAGNQPQHF. The complete variable domain, with remaining parts taken from reference TRBV19 and TRBJ1-5, reads DGGITQSPKYLFRKEGQNVTLSCEQNLNHDAMYWYRQDPGQGLRLIYYSQIVNDFQKGDIAEGYSVSREKKESFPLTVTSAQKNPTAFYLCASSIVGGAGNQPQHFGDGTRLSIL.

This chain links TRBV18 with TRBJ2-7; unclear D gene. Germline CDR1 and CDR2: KGHSH and LQKENI. The CDR3 runs to 11 residues. V was shortened by 4 bases and J by 6 bases, with 7 bases between the two germline ends. The CDR3 spells CASSHPSEQYF. As DNA, the CDR3 is TGTGCCAGCTCACATCCGAGCGAGCAGTACTTC.

The chain links TRBV4-2 to TRBJ2-5; TRBD2 agrees at 13 bases. This CDR3 has 15 residues. V lost 5 bases, J lost 2 bases, and 2 bases stayed unmatched. CDR1 is LGHNA, CDR2 YNFKEQ, per germline. CDR3 protein: CASSSGLAGQETQYF. In DNA form, the CDR3 reads TGTGCCAGCAGCTCGGGACTAGCGGGGCAAGAGACCCAGTACTTC.

The chain recombines TRBV7-9 with TRBJ1-3, with D tentatively TRBD1 (5 bases). V was cut by 3 bases and J by 8 bases, with 8 bases left in between. The CDR3 runs 12 residues. CDR1 and CDR2 (germline): SEHNR, FQNEAQ (reference sequence). The CDR3 region has the DNA TGTGCCAGCAGCTTCGGGGGGGACACCATATATTTT. Residues: CASSFGGDTIYF.

The count of this clone is one. This sequence joins TRBV27 and TRBJ2-7; 11 bases match TRBD2. The CDR3 runs to 16 residues. The V gene's germline CDR1 is MNHEY and CDR2 SMNVEV (reference sequence). Trimming at V came to 0 bases and at J to 5 bases, leaving 6 bases not matched to a gene. In nucleotides, the CDR3 is TGTGCCAGCAGTTTATCCCCACTAGCGGGAGTTAACGAGCAGTACTTC. Protein: CASSLSPLAGVNEQYF.

The genes are TRBV3-1 (or the pseudogene TRBV3-2) and TRBJ1-4, with D possibly being TRBD1 (6 bases). The V and J ends lost 4 bases and 1 base respectively, with 22 bases between them. Germline V lookup: CDR1 LGHDT, CDR2 YNNKEL (reference sequence). This CDR3 spans 19 amino acids. This chain's CDR3 is CASSLSTGGYYGTNEKLFF. The DNA for the CDR3 is TGTGCCAGCAGCCTCTCTACGGGGGGCTATTATGGAACTAATGAAAAACTGTTTTTT.

This clone was counted once. This sequence joins TRBV27 and TRBJ1-1; 7 nucleotides align to TRBD1. This CDR3 comprises 15 residues. J lost 1 base, V lost 5 bases, and 7 bases had no gene match. CDR1 is MNHEY and CDR2 is SMNVEV in the germline V gene (reference sequence). CDR3: CASSLRGWENTEAFF. DNA for the CDR3: TGTGCCAGCAGTCTCAGGGGGTGGGAGAACACTGAAGCTTTCTTT.

This clone came up once. The chain carries TRBV2 and TRBJ1-1; D not certain. The CDR3 has 12 amino acids. Deletions cut 5 bases from V and 0 bases from J, with 4 bases between. Germline CDR1 is SNHLY and CDR2 is FYNNEI. CDR3 nucleotides: TGTGCCAGCAGTACTATGAACACTGAAGCTTTCTTT. This codes for CASSTMNTEAFF.